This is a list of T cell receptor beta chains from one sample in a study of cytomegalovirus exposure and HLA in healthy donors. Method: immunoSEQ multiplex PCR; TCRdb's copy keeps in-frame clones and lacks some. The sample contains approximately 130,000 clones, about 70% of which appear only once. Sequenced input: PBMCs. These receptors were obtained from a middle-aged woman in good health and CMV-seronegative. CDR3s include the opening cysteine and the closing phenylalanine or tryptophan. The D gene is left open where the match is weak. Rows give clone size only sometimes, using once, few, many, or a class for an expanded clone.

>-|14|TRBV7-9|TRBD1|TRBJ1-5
CASSYDREAQPQHF
TGTGCCAGCAGCTACGACAGGGAGGCTCAGCCCCAGCATTTT
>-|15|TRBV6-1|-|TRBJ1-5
CASSPGLGANQPQHF
TGTGCCAGCAGCCCCGGGTTGGGTGCCAATCAGCCCCAGCATTTT
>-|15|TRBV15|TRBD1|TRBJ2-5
CATSTHGQGRQTQYF
TGTGCCACCAGCACCCACGGACAGGGACGGCAGACCCAGTACTTC
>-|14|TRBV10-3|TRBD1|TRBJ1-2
CAISEKGAGYGYTF
TGTGCCATCAGTGAAAAGGGGGCGGGCTATGGCTACACCTTC
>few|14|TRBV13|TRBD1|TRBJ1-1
CASSATGGNTEAFF
TGTGCCAGCAGTGCGACAGGGGGGAACACTGAAGCTTTCTTT
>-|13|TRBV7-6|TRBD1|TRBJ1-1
CASSPRQGGASFF
TGTGCCAGCAGCCCCAGACAGGGCGGGGCATCTTTCTTT
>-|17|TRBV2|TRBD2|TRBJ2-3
CASDKTRRGVSTDTQYF
TGTGCCAGCGACAAAACCCGGCGGGGGGTTAGCACAGATACGCAGTATTTT
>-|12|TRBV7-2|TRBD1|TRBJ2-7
CASSRDRYEQYF
TGTGCCAGCAGCCGGGACAGGTACGAGCAGTACTTC
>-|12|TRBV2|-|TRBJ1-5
CASGGASGPQHF
TGTGCCTCGGGGGGGGCCTCGGGGCCCCAGCATTTT
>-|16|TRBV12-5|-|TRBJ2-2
CASGLVVQAGTGELFF
TGTGCTAGTGGTCTCGTCGTTCAGGCGGGGACCGGGGAGCTGTTTTTT
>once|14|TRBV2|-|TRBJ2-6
CASRASTGANVLTF
TGTGCCAGCAGGGCTAGCACCGGGGCCAACGTCCTGACTTTC
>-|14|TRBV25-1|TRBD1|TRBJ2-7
CASSISGTAYEQYF
TGTGCCAGCAGTATATCCGGGACAGCCTACGAGCAGTACTTC
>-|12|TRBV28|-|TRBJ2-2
CASSFLTGELFF
TGTGCCAGCAGTTTTTTAACCGGGGAGCTGTTTTTT
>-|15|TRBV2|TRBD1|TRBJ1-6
CASSDRGSVNSPLHF
TGTGCCAGCAGTGACAGGGGGTCGGTGAATTCACCCCTCCACTTT
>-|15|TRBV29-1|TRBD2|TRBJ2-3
CSVEGGHSWGGTQYF
TGCAGCGTTGAAGGAGGGCACAGTTGGGGGGGTACGCAGTATTTT
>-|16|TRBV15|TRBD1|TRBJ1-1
CATSSPDRADNTEAFF
TGTGCCACCAGCAGCCCCGACAGGGCTGACAACACTGAAGCTTTCTTT
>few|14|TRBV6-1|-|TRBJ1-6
CASSEWHGDSPLHF
TGTGCCAGCAGCGAGTGGCACGGGGATTCACCCCTCCACTTT
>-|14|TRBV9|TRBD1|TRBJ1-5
CASSVGQGNQPQHF
TGTGCCAGCAGCGTCGGACAGGGCAATCAGCCCCAGCATTTT
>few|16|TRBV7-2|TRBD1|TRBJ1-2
CASSSRTGSANYGYTF
TGTGCCAGCAGCTCCCGGACAGGTTCCGCTAACTATGGCTACACCTTC
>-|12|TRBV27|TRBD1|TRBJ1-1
CASSFGQGKAFF
TGTGCCAGCAGCTTCGGACAGGGTAAAGCTTTCTTT
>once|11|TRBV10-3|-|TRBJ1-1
CVSTRGTEAFF
TGTGTCTCTACCCGGGGGACTGAAGCTTTCTTT
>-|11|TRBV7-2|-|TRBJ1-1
CASSLGGAAFF
TGTGCCAGCAGCTTAGGCGGGGCAGCTTTCTTT
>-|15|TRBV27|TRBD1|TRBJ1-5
CASSLTGVGNQPQHF
TGTGCCAGCAGTTTGACAGGGGTGGGCAATCAGCCCCAGCATTTT
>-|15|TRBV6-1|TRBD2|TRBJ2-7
CASHRGGGNSYEQYF
TGTGCCAGTCATAGGGGCGGGGGGAACTCCTACGAGCAGTACTTC
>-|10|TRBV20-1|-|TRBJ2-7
CRPAGYEQYF
TGCAGGCCCGCCGGGTACGAGCAGTACTTC
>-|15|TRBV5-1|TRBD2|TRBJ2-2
CASSLDTSETGELFF
TGCGCCAGCAGCTTGGACACTAGCGAGACCGGGGAGCTGTTTTTT
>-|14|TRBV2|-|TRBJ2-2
CASSDLRGAGELFF
TGTGCCAGCAGTGACCTCCGGGGAGCCGGGGAGCTGTTTTTT
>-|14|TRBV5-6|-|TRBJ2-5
CASSPSRLAETQYF
TGTGCCAGCAGCCCTAGTCGGCTAGCGGAGACCCAGTACTTC
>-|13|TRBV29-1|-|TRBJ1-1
CSVYLLRNTEAFF
TGCAGCGTTTACCTTCTAAGGAACACTGAAGCTTTCTTT
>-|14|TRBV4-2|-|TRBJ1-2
CASSQDQGNYGYTF
TGTGCCAGCAGCCAAGATCAGGGTAACTATGGCTACACCTTC
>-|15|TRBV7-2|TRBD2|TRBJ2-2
CASSYISGSTGELFF
TGTGCCAGCAGCTATATTAGCGGGAGCACCGGGGAGCTGTTTTTT
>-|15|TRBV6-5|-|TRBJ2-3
CASSYSRTKADTQYF
TGTGCCAGCAGTTACTCGAGGACTAAAGCTGATACGCAGTATTTT
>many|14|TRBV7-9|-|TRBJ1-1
CASSPGRFLAEAFF
TGTGCCAGCAGCCCAGGCAGGTTTTTAGCTGAAGCTTTCTTT
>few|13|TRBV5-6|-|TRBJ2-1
CASSLSSYNEQFF
TGTGCCAGCAGCCTGAGCTCCTACAATGAGCAGTTCTTC
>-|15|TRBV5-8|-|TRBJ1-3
CASSQDFGSGNTIYF
TGTGCCAGCAGCCAGGACTTCGGCTCTGGAAACACCATATATTTT
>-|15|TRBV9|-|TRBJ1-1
CASSPQASRNTEAFF
TGTGCCAGCAGCCCCCAGGCCTCGAGGAACACTGAAGCTTTCTTT
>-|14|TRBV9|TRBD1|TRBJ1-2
CASSETGGGYGYTF
TGTGCCAGCAGCGAGACAGGGGGTGGCTATGGCTACACCTTC
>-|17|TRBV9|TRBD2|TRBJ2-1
CASSVELAGGSYNEQFF
TGTGCCAGCAGCGTAGAATTAGCGGGGGGGTCCTACAATGAGCAGTTCTTC
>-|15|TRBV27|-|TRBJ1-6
CASTDLGAWASPLHF
TGTGCCAGCACCGACCTTGGGGCATGGGCTTCACCCCTCCACTTT